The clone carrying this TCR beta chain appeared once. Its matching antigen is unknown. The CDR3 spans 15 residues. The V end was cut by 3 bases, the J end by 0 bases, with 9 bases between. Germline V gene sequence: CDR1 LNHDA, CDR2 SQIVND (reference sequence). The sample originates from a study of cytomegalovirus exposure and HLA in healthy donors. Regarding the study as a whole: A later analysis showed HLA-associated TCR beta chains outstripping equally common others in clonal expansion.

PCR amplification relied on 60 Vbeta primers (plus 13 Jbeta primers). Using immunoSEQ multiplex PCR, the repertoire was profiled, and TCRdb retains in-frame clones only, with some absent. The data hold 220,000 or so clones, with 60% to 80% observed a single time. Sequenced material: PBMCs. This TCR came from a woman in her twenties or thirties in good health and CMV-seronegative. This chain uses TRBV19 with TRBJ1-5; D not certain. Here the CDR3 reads CASSMESFSNQPQHF. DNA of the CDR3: TGTGCCAGTAGTATGGAGTCCTTTAGCAATCAGCCCCAGCATTTT.